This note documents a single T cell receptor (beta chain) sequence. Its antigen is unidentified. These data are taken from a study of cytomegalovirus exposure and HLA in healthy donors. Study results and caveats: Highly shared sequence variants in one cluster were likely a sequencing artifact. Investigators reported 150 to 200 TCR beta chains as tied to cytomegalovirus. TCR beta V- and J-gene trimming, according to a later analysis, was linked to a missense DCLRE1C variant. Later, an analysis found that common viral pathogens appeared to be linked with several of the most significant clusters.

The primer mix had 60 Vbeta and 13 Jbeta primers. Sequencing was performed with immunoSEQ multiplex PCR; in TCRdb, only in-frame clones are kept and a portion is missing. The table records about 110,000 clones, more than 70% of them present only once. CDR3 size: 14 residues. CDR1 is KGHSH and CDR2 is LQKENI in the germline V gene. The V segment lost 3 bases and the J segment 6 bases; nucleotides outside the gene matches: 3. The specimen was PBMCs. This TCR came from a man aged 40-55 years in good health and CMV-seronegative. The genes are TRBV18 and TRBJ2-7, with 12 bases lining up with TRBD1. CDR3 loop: CASSPGTGGFEQYF. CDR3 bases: TGTGCCAGCTCACCTGGGACAGGGGGCTTCGAGCAGTACTTC.